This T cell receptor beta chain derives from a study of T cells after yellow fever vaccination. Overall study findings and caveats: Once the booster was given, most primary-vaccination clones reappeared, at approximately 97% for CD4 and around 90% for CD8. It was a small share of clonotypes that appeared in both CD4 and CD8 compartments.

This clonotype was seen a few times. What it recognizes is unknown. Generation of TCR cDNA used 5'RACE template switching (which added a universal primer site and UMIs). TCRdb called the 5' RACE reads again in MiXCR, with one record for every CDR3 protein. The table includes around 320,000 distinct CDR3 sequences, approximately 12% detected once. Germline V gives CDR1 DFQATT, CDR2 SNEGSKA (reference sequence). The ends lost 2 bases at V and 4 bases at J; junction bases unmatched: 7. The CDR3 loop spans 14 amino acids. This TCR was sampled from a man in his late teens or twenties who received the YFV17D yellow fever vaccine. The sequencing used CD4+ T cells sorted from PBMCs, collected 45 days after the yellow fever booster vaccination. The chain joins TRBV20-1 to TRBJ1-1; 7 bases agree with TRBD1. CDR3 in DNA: TGCAGTGCTAGATCCCCGCCAGGGGGCACTGAAGCTTTCTTT. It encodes CSARSPPGGTEAFF.